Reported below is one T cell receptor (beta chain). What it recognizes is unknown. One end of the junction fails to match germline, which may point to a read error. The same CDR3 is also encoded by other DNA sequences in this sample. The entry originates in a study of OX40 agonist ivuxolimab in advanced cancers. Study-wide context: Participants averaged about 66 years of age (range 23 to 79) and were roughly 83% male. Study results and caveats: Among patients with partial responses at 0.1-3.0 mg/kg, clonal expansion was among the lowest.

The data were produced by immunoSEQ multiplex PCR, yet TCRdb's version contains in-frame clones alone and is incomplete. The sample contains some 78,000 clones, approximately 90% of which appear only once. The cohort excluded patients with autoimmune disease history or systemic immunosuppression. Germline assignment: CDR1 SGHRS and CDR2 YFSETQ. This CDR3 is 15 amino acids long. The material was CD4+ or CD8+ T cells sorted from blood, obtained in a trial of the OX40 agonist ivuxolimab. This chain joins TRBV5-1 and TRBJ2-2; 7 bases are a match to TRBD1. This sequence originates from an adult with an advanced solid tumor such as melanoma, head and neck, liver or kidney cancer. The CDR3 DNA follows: TGCGCCAGTAGCTTGAAGGGGGCGCGGATCGGGGAGCTGTTTTTT. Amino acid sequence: CASSLKGARIGELFF.